This T cell receptor (beta chain) comes out of a study of cytomegalovirus exposure and HLA in healthy donors. Concerning this clone itself: The antigen remains undetermined.

Trimming took off 1 base at V and 6 bases at J, with 13 bases between the two ends. This CDR3 spans 14 amino acids. The germline V gene has CDR1 SGHRS and CDR2 YFSETQ. 60 Vbeta and 13 Jbeta primers were used in PCR. Libraries were prepared by immunoSEQ multiplex PCR; TCRdb keeps only in-frame clonotypes and omits some of them. The sample carries about 140,000 clones, about four fifths recorded once. Study-wide points: In vitro experiments confirmed that three CMV-associated chains were specific for CMV antigens.

This sequence joins TRBV5-1 and TRBJ1-2; D might be TRBD1 (6 bases). This receptor was identified in a man aged 40-50 years in good health and CMV-seropositive. The sequencing sample was made of PBMCs. CDR3 DNA: TGCGCCAGCAGCTTGACAGGGCCGTCCGATGGCTACACCTTC. Encoded protein: CASSLTGPSDGYTF.